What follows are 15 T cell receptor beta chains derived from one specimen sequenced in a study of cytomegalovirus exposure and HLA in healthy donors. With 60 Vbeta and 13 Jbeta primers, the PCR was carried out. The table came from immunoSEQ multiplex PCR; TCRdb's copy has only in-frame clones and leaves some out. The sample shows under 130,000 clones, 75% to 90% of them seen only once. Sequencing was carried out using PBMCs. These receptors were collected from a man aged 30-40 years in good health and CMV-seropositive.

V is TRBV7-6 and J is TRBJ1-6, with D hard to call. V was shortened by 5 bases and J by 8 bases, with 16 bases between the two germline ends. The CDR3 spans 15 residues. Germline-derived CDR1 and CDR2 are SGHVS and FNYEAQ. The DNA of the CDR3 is TGTGCCAGCAGCCCATGGACCGGGAAGGATTCACCCCTCCACTTT. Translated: CASSPWTGKDSPLHF.

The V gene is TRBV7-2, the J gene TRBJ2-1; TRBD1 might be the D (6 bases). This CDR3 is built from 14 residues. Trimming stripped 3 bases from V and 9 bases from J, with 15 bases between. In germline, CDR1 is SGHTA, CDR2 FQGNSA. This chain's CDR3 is CASSLNRAGAEQFF. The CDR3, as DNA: TGTGCCAGCAGCTTGAACAGGGCAGGGGCTGAGCAGTTCTTC.

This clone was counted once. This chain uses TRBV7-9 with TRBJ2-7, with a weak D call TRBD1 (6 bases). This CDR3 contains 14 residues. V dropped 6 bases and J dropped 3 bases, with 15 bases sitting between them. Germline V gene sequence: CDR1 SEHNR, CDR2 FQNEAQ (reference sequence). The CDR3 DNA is TGTGCCAGCAGACCAGAGGACAGATTCTACGAGCAGTACTTC. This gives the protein CASRPEDRFYEQYF.

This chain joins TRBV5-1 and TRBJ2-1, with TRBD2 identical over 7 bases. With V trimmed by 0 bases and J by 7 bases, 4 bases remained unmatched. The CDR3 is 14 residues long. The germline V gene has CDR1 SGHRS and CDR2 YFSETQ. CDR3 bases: TGCGCCAGCAGCTTGGGACGGGACTATAATGAGCAGTTCTTC. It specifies CASSLGRDYNEQFF.

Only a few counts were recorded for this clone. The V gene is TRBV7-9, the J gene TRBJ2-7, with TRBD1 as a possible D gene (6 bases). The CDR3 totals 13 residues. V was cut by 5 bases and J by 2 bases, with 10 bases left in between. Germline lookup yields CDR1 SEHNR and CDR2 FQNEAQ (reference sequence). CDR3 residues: CASSLQGTYEQYF. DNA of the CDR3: TGTGCCAGCAGCCTCCAGGGGACCTACGAGCAGTACTTC.

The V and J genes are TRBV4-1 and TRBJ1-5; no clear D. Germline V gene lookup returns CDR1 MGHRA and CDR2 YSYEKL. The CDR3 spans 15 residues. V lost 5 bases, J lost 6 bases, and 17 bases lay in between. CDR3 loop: CASSVYHQVGQPQHF. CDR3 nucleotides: TGCGCCAGCAGCGTCTACCATCAGGTGGGTCAGCCCCAGCATTTT.

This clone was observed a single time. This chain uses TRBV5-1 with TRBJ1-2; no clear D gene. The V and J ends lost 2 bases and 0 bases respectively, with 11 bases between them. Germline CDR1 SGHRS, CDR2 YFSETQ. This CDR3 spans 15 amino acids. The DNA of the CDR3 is TGCGCCAGCAGCTTATACCGGTCGGCTAACTATGGCTACACCTTC. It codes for CASSLYRSANYGYTF.

CDR3 nucleotide sequence: TGCGCCAGCAGCTATCTGGACAGGGGGGGCACTGAAGCTTTCTTT. This translates into CASSYLDRGGTEAFF. The chain uses TRBV5-1 and TRBJ1-1, with 10 bases matching TRBD1. Germline assignment: CDR1 SGHRS and CDR2 YFSETQ. V shed 3 bases and J 4 bases; nucleotides not matched to a gene: 6. The CDR3 has 15 residues. Based on the CDR3 plus reference TRBV5-1 and TRBJ1-1, the full variable domain is KAGVTQTPRYLIKTRGQQVTLSCSPISGHRSVSWYQQTPGQGLQFLFEYFSETQRNKGNFPGRFSGRQFSNSRSEMNVSTLELGDSALYLCASSYLDRGGTEAFFGQGTRLTVV.

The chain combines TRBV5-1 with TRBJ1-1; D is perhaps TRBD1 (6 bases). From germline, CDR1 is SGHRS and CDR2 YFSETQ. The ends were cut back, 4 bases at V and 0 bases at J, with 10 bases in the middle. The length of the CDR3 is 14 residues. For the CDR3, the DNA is TGCGCCAGCAGCGAGACAGGAGTGAACACTGAAGCTTTCTTT. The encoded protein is CASSETGVNTEAFF.

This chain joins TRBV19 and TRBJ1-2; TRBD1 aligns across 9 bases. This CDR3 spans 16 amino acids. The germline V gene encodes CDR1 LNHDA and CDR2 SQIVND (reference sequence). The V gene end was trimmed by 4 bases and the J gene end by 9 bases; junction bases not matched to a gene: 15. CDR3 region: CASSRASGTGPSSYTF. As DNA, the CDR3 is TGTGCCAGTAGTAGGGCCTCCGGGACAGGGCCTTCGAGCTACACCTTC.

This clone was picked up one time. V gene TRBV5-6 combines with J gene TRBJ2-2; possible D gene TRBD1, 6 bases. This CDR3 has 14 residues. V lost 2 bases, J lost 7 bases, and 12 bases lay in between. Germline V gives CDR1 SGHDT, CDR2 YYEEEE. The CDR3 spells CASSLTGLGGELFF. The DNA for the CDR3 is TGTGCCAGCAGCTTAACAGGGTTGGGCGGGGAGCTGTTTTTT.

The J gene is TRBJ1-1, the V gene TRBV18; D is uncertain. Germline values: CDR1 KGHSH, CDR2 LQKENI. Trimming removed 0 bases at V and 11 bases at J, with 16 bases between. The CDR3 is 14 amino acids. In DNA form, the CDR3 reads TGTGCCAGCTCACCACCCTGGAACCAGGAGGCTGCTTTCTTT. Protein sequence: CASSPPWNQEAAFF.

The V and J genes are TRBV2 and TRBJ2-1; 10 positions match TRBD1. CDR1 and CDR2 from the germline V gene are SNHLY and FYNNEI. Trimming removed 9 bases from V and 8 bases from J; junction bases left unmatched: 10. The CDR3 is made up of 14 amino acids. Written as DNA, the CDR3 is TGTGCCAGTAGCCGGGACAGGGGCACGCATGAGCAGTTCTTC. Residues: CASSRDRGTHEQFF. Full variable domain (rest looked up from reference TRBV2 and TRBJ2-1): EPEVTQTPSHQVTQMGQEVILRCVPISNHLYFYWYRQILGQKVEFLVSFYNNEISEKSEIFDDQFSVERPDGSNFTLKIRSTKLEDSAMYFCASSRDRGTHEQFFGPGTRLTVL.

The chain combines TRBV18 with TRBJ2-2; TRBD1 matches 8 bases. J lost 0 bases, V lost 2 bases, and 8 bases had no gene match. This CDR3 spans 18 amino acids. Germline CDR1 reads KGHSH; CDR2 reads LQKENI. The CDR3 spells CASSPRPRGPANTGELFF. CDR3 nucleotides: TGTGCCAGCTCACCAAGACCCAGGGGGCCCGCGAACACCGGGGAGCTGTTTTTT.

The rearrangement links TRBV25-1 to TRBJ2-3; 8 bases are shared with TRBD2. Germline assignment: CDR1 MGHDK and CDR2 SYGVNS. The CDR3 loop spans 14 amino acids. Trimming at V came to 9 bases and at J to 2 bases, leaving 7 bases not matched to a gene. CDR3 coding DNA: TGTGCCAGTAACGGCGGGGGGCCCACAGATACGCAGTATTTT. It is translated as CASNGGGPTDTQYF.